The 30 T cell receptor beta chains listed next were all sequenced from one sample in a study of OX40 agonist ivuxolimab in advanced cancers. Here immunoSEQ multiplex PCR was the method, and the copy in TCRdb shows in-frame clones only, minus some. The sample gives tens of thousands of clones, around 81% of which show up once; 5.5% to 7% is in the top ten. Sequencing used CD4+ or CD8+ T cells sorted from blood, obtained in a trial of the OX40 agonist ivuxolimab. These receptors were taken from an adult with an advanced solid tumor such as melanoma, head and neck, liver or kidney cancer.

The genes are TRBV21-1 and TRBJ2-1; TRBD2, the table's D call, lacks a check against the DNA. TRBV21-1 is a known pseudogene. This CDR3 comprises 18 residues. The CDR3 DNA sequence: TGTGCCAGCAGCAAAGCTGTACTTTCAAGCGGCCTCTACAATGAGCAGTTCTTC. It codes for CASSKAVLSSGLYNEQFF.

J is TRBJ1-5 and V is TRBV6-5; 7 nucleotides line up with TRBD1. Losses at the gene ends were 5 bases for V and 5 bases for J; bases not matched to a gene: 6. The CDR3 covers 14 residues. Germline-derived CDR1 and CDR2 are MNHEY and SVGAGI. CDR3 nucleotides: TGTGCCAGCAGTGAGGGACAGACTCATCAGCCCCAGCATTTT. Its protein is CASSEGQTHQPQHF.

V gene TRBV27 combines with J gene TRBJ1-2, with 12 bases fitting TRBD1. V lost 5 bases, J lost 8 bases, and 12 bases stayed unmatched. Germline CDR1 is MNHEY and CDR2 is SMNVEV (reference sequence). CDR3 length: 16 residues. CDR3 protein: CASSPLPGQGARGYTF. The CDR3 DNA reads as TGTGCCAGCAGTCCGCTACCGGGACAGGGGGCAAGGGGCTACACCTTC.

V is TRBV15 and J is TRBJ2-2; D could derive from TRBD1 or TRBD2 (6 bases each). V was pared by 1 base and J by 4 bases, with 13 bases between. CDR1 and CDR2 (germline): LNHNV, YYDKDF (reference sequence). This CDR3 is built from 16 residues. The DNA for the CDR3 is TGTGCCACCAGCAGAGGCAGGACAGCGGGCACCGGGGAGCTGTTTTTT. It translates to CATSRGRTAGTGELFF. Full variable domain (rest looked up from reference TRBV15 and TRBJ2-2): DAMVIQNPRYQVTQFGKPVTLSCSQTLNHNVMYWYQQKSSQAPKLLFHYYDKDFNNEADTPDNFQSRRPNTSFCFLDIRSPGLGDTAMYLCATSRGRTAGTGELFFGEGSRLTVL.

The chain employs TRBV6-5 and TRBJ2-2; 8 bases fit TRBD2. The CDR3 extends over 16 amino acids. After removal of 0 bases from V and 2 bases from J, the junction contained 2 bases not matched to a gene. CDR1 MNHEY and CDR2 SVGAGI come from the germline V gene. CDR3 sequence reads: CASSYSSGGNTGELFF. In DNA form, the CDR3 reads TGTGCCAGCAGTTACTCGAGCGGGGGTAACACCGGGGAGCTGTTTTTT.

The chain combines TRBV27 with TRBJ2-3; 8 nucleotides align to TRBD1. The CDR3 contains 14 residues. The germline gives CDR1 MNHEY, CDR2 SMNVEV (reference sequence). Unmatched junction bases numbered 13, after V lost 6 bases and J lost 11 bases. The DNA of the CDR3 is TGTGCCAGCAGCGGAACAGGGGGTCCCAAAGTGCAGTATTTT. Protein: CASSGTGGPKVQYF.

The chain carries TRBV5-4 and TRBJ2-1, with 11 positions matching TRBD2. V was pared by 4 bases and J by 4 bases, with 13 bases of the junction left unmatched. The germline V gene has CDR1 SGHNT and CDR2 YYREEE (reference sequence). The CDR3 has 18 residues. Here the CDR3 DNA reads TGTGCCAGCAGCCCAGGACGGAGTGGGACTAGCGGATACAATGAGCAGTTCTTC. Translated: CASSPGRSGTSGYNEQFF.

The chain carries TRBV23-1 and TRBJ1-5; TRBD1 might be the D (5 bases). TRBV23-1 is an ORF, with its function uncertain. V gave up 3 bases and J gave up 4 bases, with 7 bases separating them. The CDR3 extends over 13 amino acids. Here the CDR3 reads CASSQTENQPQHF. DNA for the CDR3: TGCGCCAGCAGTCAGACAGAGAATCAGCCCCAGCATTTT.

The chain couples TRBV6-5 to TRBJ1-1, with D perhaps TRBD1 (5 bases). The CDR3 has 14 amino acids. V dropped 2 bases and J dropped 8 bases, with 15 bases sitting between them. Germline V gene data show CDR1 as MNHEY and CDR2 as SVGAGI. Here the CDR3 DNA reads TGTGCCAGCAGTTACCCGGGGACGGTGACCGAAGCTTTCTTT. Residues: CASSYPGTVTEAFF.

The J gene is TRBJ2-7, the V gene TRBV5-4, with D possibly matching TRBD1 (5 bases). From germline, CDR1 is SGHNT and CDR2 YYREEE (reference sequence). Trimming took 2 bases from V and 4 from J, leaving 10 bases between them. The CDR3 loop spans 13 amino acids. CDR3 residues: CASSFGPGYEQYF. CDR3 nucleotide sequence: TGTGCCAGCAGCTTTGGGCCAGGGTACGAGCAGTACTTC.

V is TRBV15 and J is TRBJ2-2; 14 bases agree with TRBD2. Germline V gene data show CDR1 as LNHNV and CDR2 as YYDKDF (reference sequence). V dropped 0 bases and J dropped 4; count of bases not matched to a gene: 1. The CDR3 has 17 amino acids. CDR3 in DNA: TGTGCCACCAGCAGAGACGGACTAGCGGGAGGCACCGGGGAGCTGTTTTTT. As protein: CATSRDGLAGGTGELFF. Looking up the rest from reference TRBV15 and TRBJ2-2 gives the full variable domain: DAMVIQNPRYQVTQFGKPVTLSCSQTLNHNVMYWYQQKSSQAPKLLFHYYDKDFNNEADTPDNFQSRRPNTSFCFLDIRSPGLGDTAMYLCATSRDGLAGGTGELFFGEGSRLTVL.

The chain is built from TRBV6-1 and TRBJ2-5; D is perhaps TRBD1 or TRBD2 (5 bases each). There are 14 residues in the CDR3. Trimming cost V 7 bases and J 9 bases, with 21 bases left between them. From germline, CDR1 is MNHNS and CDR2 SASEGT. The CDR3 DNA sequence: TGTGCCAGCACAACCGGGACGGCCAAAGTGGCCCAGTACTTC. Protein product: CASTTGTAKVAQYF.

The chain recombines TRBV30 with TRBJ2-7, with D possibly called TRBD1 or TRBD2 (5 bases each). The germline V gene encodes CDR1 GTSNPN and CDR2 SVGIG (reference sequence). The CDR3 totals 13 residues. The V and J ends lost 2 bases and 6 bases respectively, with 14 bases between them. The CDR3 spells CAWSSGRRPEQYF. DNA for the CDR3: TGTGCCTGGAGTTCGGGACGCCGACCCGAGCAGTACTTC.

The chain combines TRBV28 with TRBJ2-7, with 11 bases identical to TRBD2. The length of the CDR3 is 16 residues. Germline V gene data show CDR1 as MDHEN and CDR2 as SYDVKM. V shed 3 bases, J shed 3 bases, and the junction held 7 bases outside the gene matches. CDR3 in amino acids: CASSFSGTSGLYEQYF. In DNA form, the CDR3 reads TGTGCCAGCAGTTTCTCCGGGACTAGCGGCCTCTACGAGCAGTACTTC.

The genes are TRBV4-3 and TRBJ1-6; no firm D call. The CDR3 is 13 residues long. CDR1 is LGHNA, CDR2 YSLEER, per germline. V was cut by 0 bases and J by 10 bases, with 7 bases left in between. CDR3 nucleotides: TGCGCCAGCAGCCAAGATCGCCAATCACCCCTCCACTTT. Its protein is CASSQDRQSPLHF.

The rearrangement uses TRBV27 and TRBJ1-2; 7 bases line up with TRBD1. Per the germline V gene, CDR1 is MNHEY and CDR2 is SMNVEV (reference sequence). After removal of 5 bases from V and 7 bases from J, the junction contained 4 bases not matched to a gene. The CDR3 contains 12 residues. In nucleotides, the CDR3 is TGTGCCAGCAGTCCGACAGGGTCTGGCTACACCTTC. Translating gives CASSPTGSGYTF.

The genes are TRBV28 and TRBJ2-4; 7 bases are a match to TRBD1. The germline gives CDR1 MDHEN, CDR2 SYDVKM. The CDR3 is 15 residues long. Losses at the gene ends were 5 bases for V and 1 base for J; bases not matched to a gene: 5. CDR3 nucleotides: TGTGCCAGCAGTCCTACAGGGGCGGCCAAAAACATTCAGTACTTC. It specifies CASSPTGAAKNIQYF.

V gene TRBV27 combines with J gene TRBJ2-3; D may be TRBD2 (5 bases). This CDR3 is 13 amino acids long. V was clipped by 7 bases and J by 3 bases, with 11 bases between them. Germline V gene lookup returns CDR1 MNHEY and CDR2 SMNVEV (reference sequence). The CDR3 region is CASTLAGTDTQYF. DNA for the CDR3: TGTGCCAGCACTCTAGCCGGAACAGATACGCAGTATTTT.

The chain combines TRBV28 with TRBJ1-5; 7 nucleotides match TRBD1. The CDR3 loop spans 13 amino acids. From germline, CDR1 is MDHEN and CDR2 SYDVKM. Trimming took 8 bases from V and 7 from J; bases not matched to a gene: 8. CDR3: CASGRGPRQPQHF. Here the CDR3 DNA reads TGTGCCAGCGGAAGGGGGCCGCGCCAGCCCCAGCATTTT.

The chain recombines TRBV10-3 with TRBJ2-3; D not resolved. This CDR3 has 13 residues. The V end was cut by 6 bases, the J end by 6 bases, with 13 bases between. The V gene's germline CDR1 is ENHRY and CDR2 SYGVKD. The CDR3 sequence: CAISFGEPDTQYF. In nucleotides, the CDR3 is TGTGCCATCAGCTTTGGAGAGCCGGATACGCAGTATTTT.

This clone has just one count. The genes are TRBV7-9 and TRBJ1-1; TRBD1 aligns across 11 bases. This CDR3 is 18 amino acids long. The ends lost 5 bases at V and 2 bases at J; junction bases unmatched: 13. The germline gives CDR1 SEHNR, CDR2 FQNEAQ (reference sequence). CDR3 sequence reads: CASSVPPGQGEENTEAFF. The CDR3 nucleotides read TGTGCCAGCAGCGTCCCTCCGGGACAGGGGGAGGAAAACACTGAAGCTTTCTTT.

The genes are TRBV28 and TRBJ1-1; 11 nucleotides align to TRBD1. The V gene end was trimmed by 5 bases and the J gene end by 8 bases; junction bases not matched to a gene: 4. Per the germline V gene, CDR1 is MDHEN and CDR2 is SYDVKM. This CDR3 region has 13 residues. CDR3 sequence: CASSGTGGTEAFF. The CDR3 region has the DNA TGTGCCAGCAGTGGGACAGGGGGAACCGAAGCTTTCTTT.

The rearrangement links TRBV2 to TRBJ2-7; 10 positions match TRBD2. Germline V gene sequence: CDR1 SNHLY, CDR2 FYNNEI. CDR3 length: 15 residues. V shed 3 bases and J 2 bases; nucleotides not matched to a gene: 4. This CDR3 is CASSDPSGRTYEQYF. In DNA, the CDR3 is TGTGCCAGCAGTGATCCTAGCGGGAGAACCTACGAGCAGTACTTC.

The V and J genes are TRBV9 and TRBJ1-1; the D gene is possibly TRBD1 (5 bases). The CDR3 has 13 amino acids. Between the trimmed V and J ends, which lost 0 bases and 4 bases, there was a span of 7 bases. The germline gives CDR1 SGDLS, CDR2 YYNGEE. Written as DNA, the CDR3 is TGTGCCAGCAGCGTAGAGAGGGGCACTGAAGCTTTCTTT. It encodes CASSVERGTEAFF. The entire variable domain, with the rest obtained from reference TRBV9 and TRBJ1-1, is as follows: DSGVTQTPKHLITATGQRVTLRCSPRSGDLSVYWYQQSLDQGLQFLIQYYNGEERAKGNILERFSAQQFPDLHSELNLSSLELGDSALYFCASSVERGTEAFFGQGTRLTVV.

This clone was seen a single time. The chain couples TRBV5-5 to TRBJ1-2; D perhaps matches TRBD1 (5 bases). The germline gives CDR1 SGHKS, CDR2 YYEKEE (reference sequence). V lost 0 bases to trimming and J lost 4 bases, with 10 bases between them. The CDR3 spans 14 residues. The CDR3 loop reads CASSLGPGVYGYTF. In DNA form, the CDR3 reads TGTGCCAGCAGCTTGGGGCCGGGGGTCTATGGCTACACCTTC.

Only one count was recorded for this clone. One end of the junction fails to match germline, which may point to a read error. This chain joins TRBV30 and TRBJ2-7, with TRBD2 as a possible D gene (5 bases). The CDR3 spans 12 residues. Looked up from germline, CDR1 is GTSNPN and CDR2 is SVGIG (reference sequence). The CDR3 reads CAGSPGSYEQYF. Written as DNA, the CDR3 is TGTGCCGGGAGTCCGGGCTCCTACGAGCAGTACTTC.

The gene calls are TRBV7-9 and TRBJ2-3; D is perhaps TRBD1 (6 bases). Between the trimmed V and J ends, which lost 5 bases and 2 bases, there was a span of 20 bases. Germline V gene data show CDR1 as SEHNR and CDR2 as FQNEAQ (reference sequence). CDR3 size: 17 residues. CDR3 in DNA: TGTGCCAGCAGCCCTCCCGGGACACCGTTTTTCACAGATACGCAGTATTTT. This codes for CASSPPGTPFFTDTQYF.

Details on this clone: The conserved final phenylalanine or tryptophan is absent from the CDR3, which likely points to a read error. No DNA is shown, since the ends of the CDR3 on it are uncertain; the CDR3 is the one TCRdb lists. The chain employs TRBV9 and TRBJ1-4. The CDR3 adds up to 9 amino acids, both ends counted. Germline V gene lookup returns CDR1 SGDLS and CDR2 YYNGEE. The CDR3 reads CASRDLDGL.

In this sample, this clone turned up once. The rearrangement joins TRBV5-1 to TRBJ2-6, with D perhaps TRBD1 (6 bases). Germline CDR1 SGHRS, CDR2 YFSETQ. This CDR3 has 17 residues. V was trimmed by 3 bases and J by 0 bases, leaving 13 bases between them. CDR3 residues: CASSSGTTVSGANVLTF. The DNA for the CDR3 is TGCGCCAGCAGCTCCGGGACAACCGTCTCTGGGGCCAACGTCCTGACTTTC.

CDR3 DNA: TGTGCCAGCAGATTCCAGGCGCAGGAAACGGGAAATACCCCCTACGAGCAGTACTTC. It is translated as CASRFQAQETGNTPYEQYF. The chain is built from TRBV27 and TRBJ2-7, with D perhaps TRBD2 (5 bases). In germline, CDR1 is MNHEY, CDR2 SMNVEV (reference sequence). The CDR3 is 19 residues long. V lost 6 bases and J lost 2, with 29 bases in between.